What follows is one T cell receptor beta chain and its context. This clone's antigen is unknown. No base-level quality is on record; no much larger clone is a single base apart. This entry is derived from a study of T cells after yellow fever vaccination (dated by TCRdb to between 2018 and 2021). Background on the whole study: The SMART-Seq v4 Ultra Low Input RNA kit was used to prepare libraries from fractions with low cell numbers. Bulk PBMC replicates and cell subsets were isolated from blood drawn at multiple timepoints before and after both primary and secondary immunization. Two healthy male donors, one aged 18 to 29 and one aged 30 to 40 years, made up the cohort. To track T-cell clones before and after primary and booster YFV17D yellow fever vaccination, bulk TCR alpha and beta repertoires were sequenced longitudinally.

The meaning of the sample's treatment or condition label: live attenuated yellow fever vaccine strain. At each blood-draw timepoint, two biological replicates of bulk PBMCs were collected. PBMCs were isolated from peripheral blood using a standard Ficoll-Paque protocol. TriZol was used to extract RNA from bulk PBMCs, from CD4 and CD8 fractions, and from dextramer-positive and dextramer-negative fractions. TCR cDNA was synthesized by 5'RACE template switching, which introduced a universal primer site and unique molecular identifiers. cDNA synthesis was primed from both the TCR alpha and TCR beta constant segments. Libraries were amplified in two PCR steps, with sample barcodes and sequencing adapters added in the second step. Sequencing of the libraries was done on either Illumina HiSeq 2500 (2x100 bp) or NovaSeq (2x150 bp). The authors' analysis ran thus. MIGEC was used to demultiplex reads and collapse the reads into UMI consensus sequences, and MiXCR was used for V(D)J alignment. Vaccine-responding clonotypes were defined with edgeR using replicate PBMC samples, requiring FDR below 0.01 and a log2 fold change above 5 up to day 15. Each bulk clonotype received a CD4 or CD8 identity based on whether the sequenced CD4 or CD8 repertoire contained that clonotype at higher abundance. TCRdb handled the public reads itself, with Q25 trimming in fastp and clone calling in MiXCR, and kept productive beta chains. For every CDR3 protein sequence, its rows merge into one entry that carries the most common genes and DNA. The V and J calls reflect TCRdb's pipeline rather than the authors' work. The sample includes some 350,000 distinct CDR3 sequences, with over 8% observed a single time. The ten largest clones take up about 20% of the sample.

CDR1 and CDR2 (PRHDT, FYEKMQ) derive from the germline V gene (reference sequence). Between the V and J ends, shortened by 6 bases and 0 bases respectively, the junction contains 14 bases. From the cysteine up to the phenylalanine, the CDR3 has a length of 15 residues. Only the CDR3 DNA stays, 45 bases, in frame from base 1. Points the paper makes about the study in general: Because the study included only two donors, the extent to which the findings can be generalized is limited. Compared with the primary T-cell response, the secondary T-cell response was weaker but faster, peaking on day 5 rather than day 15. Most clones expanded after primary vaccination were re-detected after the booster (almost 98% of CD4 and around nine tenths of CD8), suggesting broad memory maintenance. FACS-sorted repertoires could contain abundant contaminating clonotypes from the bulk population, so computational filtering was required. A small fraction of clonotypes showed up in both the CD4 and CD8 compartments, probably as a result of convergent recombination.

This clonotype was sampled from a man between 18 and 29 years old who received the YFV17D yellow fever vaccine. The rearranged chain carries TRBV13 and TRBJ2-5, with TRBD1 as a weak D call on 6 bases. The sequences come from PBMCs, collected on the day of the first yellow fever vaccination. The CDR3 amino acid sequence is: CASRDTRGYQETQYF. The DNA sequence is as follows: TGTGCCAGCAGGGACACTAGGGGGTACCAAGAGACCCAGTACTTC.